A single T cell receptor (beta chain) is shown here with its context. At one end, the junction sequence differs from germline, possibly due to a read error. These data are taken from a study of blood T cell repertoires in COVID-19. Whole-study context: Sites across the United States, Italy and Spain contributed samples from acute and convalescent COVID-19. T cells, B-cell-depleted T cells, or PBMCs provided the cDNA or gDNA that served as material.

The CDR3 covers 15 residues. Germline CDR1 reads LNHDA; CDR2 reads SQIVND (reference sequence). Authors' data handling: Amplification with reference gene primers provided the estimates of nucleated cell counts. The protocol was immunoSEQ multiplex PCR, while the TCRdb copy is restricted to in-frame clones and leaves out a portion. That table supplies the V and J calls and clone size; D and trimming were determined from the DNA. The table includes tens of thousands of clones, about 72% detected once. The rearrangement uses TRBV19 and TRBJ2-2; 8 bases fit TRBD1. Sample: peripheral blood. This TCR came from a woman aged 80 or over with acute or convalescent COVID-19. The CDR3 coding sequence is TGTGCCAGTACATTTCAGGGGGCGAATACCGGGGAGCTGTTTTTT. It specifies CASTFQGANTGELFF.